What follows are 27 T cell receptor beta chains derived from one specimen sequenced in a study of T cells after yellow fever vaccination. TCRdb reprocessed the 5' RACE reads via MiXCR and lists one record per CDR3 protein. The table includes approximately 300,000 distinct CDR3 sequences, around 6.8% detected once. The sequenced sample was PBMCs, obtained roughly 45 days after the first yellow fever vaccination. These receptors were taken from a man between 18 and 35 years old who received the YFV17D yellow fever vaccine.

To note about this clonotype: With a much larger clone just one base away, this may be a read error. CDR3 nucleotide sequence: TGTGCCAGCAACCGCGACAGGGGTGGCCCTTCCACTAATGAAAAACTGTTTTTT. Its translation is CASNRDRGGPSTNEKLFF. The chain is built from TRBV5-6 and TRBJ1-4; TRBD1 matches at 8 bases. From germline, CDR1 is SGHDT and CDR2 YYEEEE. This CDR3 has 18 residues. V shed 6 bases and J 2 bases; nucleotides not matched to a gene: 15.

In DNA form, the CDR3 reads TGCGCCAGCAGCCAAGATCGCCCGGGGACAGGTCTCGAAAAACTGTTTTTT. It yields the protein CASSQDRPGTGLEKLFF. The chain recombines TRBV4-3 with TRBJ1-4; TRBD1 agrees at 8 bases. Trimming cost V 0 bases and J 8 bases; bases outside gene matches: 11. This CDR3 region has 17 residues. The germline gives CDR1 LGHNA, CDR2 YSLEER.

This clonotype was picked up a small number of times. The chain links TRBV29-1 to TRBJ2-5; 7 nucleotides agree with TRBD1. This CDR3 has 13 amino acids. V was clipped by 6 bases and J by 5 bases; unmatched bases: 9. Per the germline V gene, CDR1 is SQVTM and CDR2 is ANQGSEA. CDR3 sequence (DNA): TGCAGCGTCGCACTTGGGGGACAGGAGACCCAGTACTTC. It codes for CSVALGGQETQYF.

This clonotype was seen many times. The CDR3 DNA sequence: TGTGCCAGCAGTCCGCTTTCGGCGGACAGCTATGGCTACACCTTC. Translating gives CASSPLSADSYGYTF. This chain uses TRBV9 with TRBJ1-2, with D possibly TRBD1 on 6 matching bases. V gave up 5 bases and J gave up 4 bases, with 18 bases separating them. The CDR3 has 15 amino acids. Germline V CDR1 and CDR2: SGDLS, YYNGEE.

The rearrangement joins TRBV12-3 or TRBV12-4 to TRBJ2-2, with 8 nucleotides matching TRBD1. The J segment lost 4 bases and the V segment lost 4 bases, leaving 5 bases of the junction unmatched. The CDR3 is made up of 15 amino acids. The CDR3 nucleotides are TGTGCCAGCAGTTCTATCAGGGGGCGCACCGGGGAGCTGTTTTTT. It codes for CASSSIRGRTGELFF.

The J gene is TRBJ2-2, the V gene TRBV4-3; 7 nucleotides agree with TRBD2. The CDR3 has 15 residues. Germline assignment: CDR1 LGHNA and CDR2 YSLEER. With V trimmed by 1 base and J by 5 bases, 4 bases remained unmatched. The CDR3 DNA is TGCGCCAGCAGCCAAGGAGGGAGGGGAACCGGGGAGCTGTTTTTT. Amino acids: CASSQGGRGTGELFF.

The rearrangement uses TRBV6-5 and TRBJ1-1; D call uncertain. CDR3 length: 14 residues. Germline assignment: CDR1 MNHEY and CDR2 SVGAGI. The germline V and J ends were trimmed by 2 bases and 4 bases, with 11 bases remaining between them. CDR3 residues: CASSYSLKATEAFF. CDR3 DNA: TGTGCCAGCAGTTACAGCCTCAAGGCCACTGAAGCTTTCTTT.

In this sample, this clonotype turned up a few times. The V call is TRBV11-2, the J call TRBJ2-4; 13 bases map to TRBD2. Looked up from germline, CDR1 is SGHAT and CDR2 is FQNNGV. The CDR3 totals 19 residues. J gave up 0 bases and V 6 bases, and 11 bases lay outside the gene matches. The CDR3 is CASSHPTSGGSLAKNIQYF. The CDR3 region has the DNA TGTGCCAGCAGTCACCCGACTAGCGGGGGGTCCCTAGCCAAAAACATTCAGTACTTC. Filled out from reference TRBV11-2 and TRBJ2-4, the complete variable domain reads EAGVAQSPRYKIIEKRQSVAFWCNPISGHATLYWYQQILGQGPKLLIQFQNNGVVDDSQLPKDRFSAERLKGVDSTLKIQPAKLEDSAVYLCASSHPTSGGSLAKNIQYFGAGTRLSVL.

The gene calls are TRBV30 and TRBJ2-5; 11 bases agree with TRBD2. The germline V gene has CDR1 GTSNPN and CDR2 SVGIG (reference sequence). The CDR3 has 14 residues. With 7 bases clipped from V and 4 bases from J, the junction kept 8 bases outside the gene matches. CDR3 bases: TGTGCCTTTAGCGGGGGGGCCGGTCGAGAGACCCAGTACTTC. It encodes CAFSGGAGRETQYF. Full variable domain (outside the CDR3, taken from reference TRBV30 and TRBJ2-5): SQTIHQWPATLVQPVGSPLSLECTVEGTSNPNLYWYRQAAGRGLQLLFYSVGIGQISSEVPQNLSASRPQDRQFILSSKKLLLSDSGFYLCAFSGGAGRETQYFGPGTRLLVL.

In its sample, this clonotype was seen many times. V usage is TRBV7-2 and J usage is TRBJ1-1; no firm D call. This CDR3 is 13 amino acids long. Germline V CDR1 and CDR2: SGHTA, FQGNSA. V lost 4 bases to trimming and J lost 7 bases, with 13 bases between them. The CDR3 loop reads CASSSQSRGEAFF. The CDR3 bases are TGTGCCAGCAGCTCGCAAAGTCGGGGTGAAGCTTTCTTT.

The CDR3 spells CASSYSPIDRGLTGELFF. In nucleotides, the CDR3 is TGTGCCAGCAGTTACTCGCCCATCGACAGGGGGCTCACCGGGGAGCTGTTTTTT. V usage is TRBV6-2 or TRBV6-3 and J usage is TRBJ2-2; 10 bases map to TRBD1. Germline trimming cut 0 bases from V and 4 bases from J; bases unmatched to any gene: 8. The CDR3 is made up of 18 amino acids. Germline loops: CDR1 MNHEY, CDR2 SVGEGT.

The rearrangement joins TRBV5-4 to TRBJ2-5, with D tentatively TRBD1 (6 bases). Trimming took off 1 base at V and 1 base at J, with 23 bases between the two ends. The germline CDR1 and CDR2 sequences are SGHNT and YYREEE (reference sequence). The CDR3 is 19 residues long. The DNA of the CDR3 is TGTGCCAGCAGCTTGCTTGTCATTGGGCATTTGGGGGCCCAAGAGACCCAGTACTTC. Protein sequence: CASSLLVIGHLGAQETQYF.

The sample holds a few counts of this clonotype. This rearrangement joins TRBV25-1 to TRBJ1-2, with 7 bases that match TRBD1. V shed 6 bases and J 7 bases; nucleotides not matched to a gene: 5. The CDR3 runs 12 residues. CDR1 and CDR2 from the germline V gene are MGHDK and SYGVNS. The CDR3 sequence is CASRGDRAGYTF. For the CDR3, the DNA is TGTGCCAGCAGAGGAGACAGGGCTGGCTACACCTTC.

This clonotype was seen a handful of times. The chain carries TRBV7-2 and TRBJ2-2; D not resolved. The CDR3 covers 14 residues. Germline CDR1 and CDR2: SGHTA and FQGNSA. Trimming removed 2 bases from V and 0 bases from J, with 4 bases in between. The CDR3 bases are TGTGCCAGCAGCTTATTGGCGAACACCGGGGAGCTGTTTTTT. Its translation: CASSLLANTGELFF.

The table lists this clonotype with many counts. CDR3 coding DNA: TGTGCCAGCAGCTTAGGAGGCAGTCGACAAGAGACCCAGTACTTC. This translates into CASSLGGSRQETQYF. The rearrangement uses TRBV7-6 and TRBJ2-5; D not resolved. The CDR3 sequence is 15 residues long. CDR1 and CDR2 (germline): SGHVS, FNYEAQ. With 1 base removed from V and 2 bases from J, the gap between germline ends came to 11 bases.

This clonotype was observed a few times. This chain uses TRBV7-7 with TRBJ2-5; D not resolved. CDR3 length equals 13 residues. V lost 3 bases to trimming and J lost 0 bases, with 5 bases between them. Per germline, CDR1 SSHAT and CDR2 FNYEAQ (reference sequence). This chain's CDR3 is CASSFNNQETQYF. The CDR3 coding sequence is TGTGCCAGCAGCTTTAATAACCAAGAGACCCAGTACTTC.

This clonotype appeared a few times. This chain's CDR3 is CASSSQNTIYF. The CDR3 nucleotides read TGTGCCAGCAGCTCACAGAACACCATATATTTT. This chain uses TRBV5-4 with TRBJ1-3; D is ambiguous. V was shortened by 3 bases and J by 7 bases, with 5 bases between the two germline ends. This CDR3 region has 11 residues. CDR1 and CDR2 from the germline V gene are SGHNT and YYREEE (reference sequence).

The chain couples TRBV29-1 to TRBJ1-2, with D possibly being TRBD1 (5 bases). CDR3 length: 10 residues. In germline, CDR1 is SQVTM, CDR2 ANQGSEA. In DNA form, the CDR3 reads TGCACCACAGGAGAGCGTGGCTACACCTTC. Its protein is CTTGERGYTF. Drawing the rest from reference TRBV29-1 and TRBJ1-2, the complete variable domain is SAVISQKPSRDICQRGTSLTIQCQVDSQVTMMFWYRQQPGQSLTLIATANQGSEATYESGFVIDKFPISRPNLTFSTLTVSNMSPEDSSIYLCTTGERGYTFGSGTRLTVV.

This clonotype was counted between two and nine times. The rearrangement joins TRBV11-1 to TRBJ2-1; 9 bases map to TRBD1. Losses at the gene ends were 4 bases for V and 0 bases for J; bases not matched to a gene: 13. Germline CDR1 SGHAT, CDR2 FQDESV (reference sequence). The CDR3 length is 19 residues. CDR3 nucleotides: TGTGCCAGCAGCTCCCGTTGGGGGGACAGGGCCTGCTCCTACAATGAGCAGTTCTTC. Protein sequence: CASSSRWGDRACSYNEQFF.

This clonotype was recorded at least ten times. The V gene is TRBV20-1, the J gene TRBJ1-5, with D uncertain. V lost 0 bases and J lost 1, with 7 bases in between. The CDR3 sequence is 14 residues long. Germline V CDR1 and CDR2: DFQATT, SNEGSKA (reference sequence). CDR3 DNA: TGCAGTGCTAGAGATTACAGAAGCAATCAGCCCCAGCATTTT. Its translation is CSARDYRSNQPQHF.

The chain carries TRBV19 and TRBJ1-5, with D perhaps matching TRBD1 (6 bases). CDR1 LNHDA and CDR2 SQIVND come from the germline V gene (reference sequence). Trimming took 9 bases from V and 6 from J, leaving 24 bases between them. This CDR3 is built from 16 residues. DNA for the CDR3: TGTGCCAGCGAAACACGGACAGCCATGAGGATTCAGCCCCAGCATTTT. It specifies CASETRTAMRIQPQHF. Together with reference TRBV19 and TRBJ1-5, the CDR3 gives the full variable domain: DGGITQSPKYLFRKEGQNVTLSCEQNLNHDAMYWYRQDPGQGLRLIYYSQIVNDFQKGDIAEGYSVSREKKESFPLTVTSAQKNPTAFYLCASETRTAMRIQPQHFGDGTRLSIL.

The chain is built from TRBV7-8 and TRBJ2-7, with D possibly TRBD1 on 5 matching bases. The CDR3 loop spans 12 amino acids. Trimming removed 4 bases from V and 6 bases from J, with 10 bases in between. CDR1 is SGHVS, CDR2 FQNEAQ, per germline. The CDR3 sequence is CASSSTGPEQYF. CDR3 sequence (DNA): TGTGCCAGCAGCTCTACAGGTCCCGAGCAGTACTTC.

This clonotype showed up just a few times. V gene TRBV30 combines with J gene TRBJ1-5; D perhaps matches TRBD1 (5 bases). The V gene's germline CDR1 is GTSNPN and CDR2 SVGIG (reference sequence). Trimming removed 3 bases at V and 0 bases at J, with 9 bases between. This CDR3 is built from 14 residues. The CDR3 sequence: CAWSWGYSNQPQHF. The CDR3 DNA is TGTGCCTGGAGCTGGGGCTATAGCAATCAGCCCCAGCATTTT.

This clonotype was seen a handful of times. The chain combines TRBV14 with TRBJ1-1; D is ambiguous. The CDR3 length is 15 residues. V gave up 2 bases and J gave up 0 bases, with 10 bases separating them. CDR1 and CDR2 (germline): SGHDN, FVKESK. In DNA form, the CDR3 reads TGTGCCAGCAGCCAACAACTGTGGGTGAACACTGAAGCTTTCTTT. Its translation: CASSQQLWVNTEAFF. The whole variable domain, filled in from reference TRBV14 and TRBJ1-1, reads EAGVTQFPSHSVIEKGQTVTLRCDPISGHDNLYWYRRVMGKEIKFLLHFVKESKQDESGMPNNRFLAERTGGTYSTLKVQPAELEDSGVYFCASSQQLWVNTEAFFGQGTRLTVV.

J is TRBJ2-6 and V is TRBV6-1; 7 nucleotides match TRBD1. Germline loops: CDR1 MNHNS, CDR2 SASEGT. CDR3 length: 18 residues. The V segment lost 8 bases and the J segment 0 bases; nucleotides outside the gene matches: 13. Here the CDR3 reads CASQPKGQPSSGANVLTF. In DNA form, the CDR3 reads TGTGCCAGCCAACCAAAGGGACAGCCAAGCTCTGGGGCCAACGTCCTGACTTTC.

This clonotype was detected a few times. The rearrangement joins TRBV20-1 to TRBJ2-2; the D is unclear. Trimming took off 2 bases at V and 1 base at J, with 8 bases between the two ends. The germline gives CDR1 DFQATT, CDR2 SNEGSKA (reference sequence). This CDR3 contains 14 residues. DNA for the CDR3: TGCAGTGCTAGACCGAATTTGAACACCGGGGAGCTGTTTTTT. Residues: CSARPNLNTGELFF.

The chain combines TRBV5-1 with TRBJ1-1; possible D gene TRBD1, 5 bases. The CDR3 runs 15 residues. Trimming stripped 3 bases from V and 3 bases from J, with 15 bases between. Looked up from germline, CDR1 is SGHRS and CDR2 is YFSETQ. The CDR3 spells CASSSGGGWDTEAFF. The CDR3 nucleotides are TGCGCCAGCAGCTCCGGGGGGGGTTGGGACACTGAAGCTTTCTTT.